Below are 25 T cell receptor beta chains sequenced from a single sample in a study of blood T cell repertoires in COVID-19. Method: immunoSEQ multiplex PCR; TCRdb's copy keeps in-frame clones and lacks some. Of around 72,000 clones in the sample, approximately 86% were seen once. The sample was peripheral blood. Receptors were obtained from a man aged 45-65 years with acute or convalescent COVID-19.

J is TRBJ2-5 and V is TRBV25-1; 9 bases agree with TRBD2. From germline, CDR1 is MGHDK and CDR2 SYGVNS. This CDR3 is built from 14 residues. The ends lost 4 bases at V and 5 bases at J; junction bases unmatched: 5. The CDR3: CASSAAGGRETQYF. CDR3 nucleotides: TGTGCCAGCAGTGCGGCGGGGGGGAGGGAGACCCAGTACTTC.

This rearrangement joins TRBV12-3 or TRBV12-4 to TRBJ1-2; TRBD1 is a possible D gene (5 bases). The V gene lost 2 bases and the J gene lost 6 bases, with 7 bases spanning the gap. This CDR3 contains 12 residues. The CDR3 is CASSLSRDGYTF. Here the CDR3 DNA reads TGTGCCAGCAGTTTAAGCAGGGATGGCTACACCTTC.

In nucleotides, the CDR3 is TGTGCCAGCAGCCCCGGGGGGGCCGGGGAGCTGTTTTTT. This sequence encodes CASSPGGAGELFF. The rearrangement uses TRBV9 and TRBJ2-2, with 8 bases lining up with TRBD2. This CDR3 is 13 amino acids long. The germline gives CDR1 SGDLS, CDR2 YYNGEE. After removal of 4 bases from V and 6 bases from J, the junction contained 2 bases not matched to a gene.

This chain connects TRBV7-3 to TRBJ2-1; TRBD1 matches 9 bases. This CDR3 contains 15 residues. V lost 4 bases, J lost 3 bases, and 4 bases stayed unmatched. Germline V lookup: CDR1 SGHTA, CDR2 FQGTGA. The CDR3 loop reads CASSSRDRDYNEQFF. CDR3 DNA: TGTGCCAGCAGCTCCCGGGACAGGGACTACAATGAGCAGTTCTTC.

This chain links TRBV7-9 with TRBJ1-3; D is uncertain. Germline values: CDR1 SEHNR, CDR2 FQNEAQ (reference sequence). The CDR3 is 17 amino acids. Trimming took 1 base from V and 2 from J, leaving 15 bases between them. DNA for the CDR3: TGTGCCAGCAGCTTAGTTCCAGGTTCCACCACTGGAAACACCATATATTTT. Translated: CASSLVPGSTTGNTIYF.

This clone has only one observation. The V and J genes are TRBV7-2 and TRBJ1-2, with D perhaps matching TRBD1 (6 bases). Trimming stripped 4 bases from V and 4 bases from J, with 13 bases between. The CDR3 sequence is 14 residues long. The germline V gene encodes CDR1 SGHTA and CDR2 FQGNSA. The CDR3 region has the DNA TGTGCCAGCAGCTCCAGGACAGCGCCCTATGGCTACACCTTC. This encodes CASSSRTAPYGYTF.

This rearrangement joins TRBV25-1 to TRBJ1-4, with D possibly being TRBD1 (5 bases). The length of the CDR3 is 17 residues. The V end was cut by 2 bases, the J end by 3 bases, with 16 bases between. Germline V CDR1 and CDR2: MGHDK, SYGVNS. The CDR3 DNA follows: TGTGCCAGCAGTGAACCCGTGGGGACTGCGGCTAATGAAAAACTGTTTTTT. This codes for CASSEPVGTAANEKLFF. Looking up the rest from reference TRBV25-1 and TRBJ1-4 gives the full variable domain: EADIYQTPRYLVIGTGKKITLECSQTMGHDKMYWYQQDPGMELHLIHYSYGVNSTEKGDLSSESTVSRIRTEHFPLTLESARPSHTSQYLCASSEPVGTAANEKLFFGSGTQLSVL.

The V call is TRBV6-5, the J call TRBJ2-4, with D possibly being TRBD2 (6 bases). Deletions cut 0 bases from V and 3 bases from J, with 12 bases between. The germline V gene encodes CDR1 MNHEY and CDR2 SVGAGI. The CDR3 spans 16 residues. The CDR3 loop is CASSYSGTGGKNIQYF. In DNA form, the CDR3 reads TGTGCCAGCAGTTACTCTGGGACTGGGGGCAAAAACATTCAGTACTTC.

The chain links TRBV7-2 to TRBJ2-7; D unresolved. The germline V gene encodes CDR1 SGHTA and CDR2 FQGNSA. The CDR3 is 12 residues long. The V gene lost 3 bases and the J gene lost 6 bases, with 9 bases spanning the gap. CDR3 nucleotide sequence: TGTGCCAGCAGCTTCCTAGGTCGCGAGCAGTACTTC. Translated, it gives CASSFLGREQYF.

The J gene is TRBJ2-6, the V gene TRBV19; 11 bases agree with TRBD1. Looked up from germline, CDR1 is LNHDA and CDR2 is SQIVND (reference sequence). The V segment lost 5 bases and the J segment 2 bases; nucleotides outside the gene matches: 8. This CDR3 spans 18 amino acids. CDR3 DNA: TGTGCCAGTAGTCCTCACGGACAGGGGGCTACTGGGGCCAACGTCCTGACTTTC. It encodes CASSPHGQGATGANVLTF.

This chain uses TRBV30 with TRBJ1-1; possible D gene TRBD1, 6 bases. The CDR3 length is 15 residues. Trimming cost V 0 bases and J 1 base, with 12 bases left between them. From germline, CDR1 is GTSNPN and CDR2 SVGIG (reference sequence). CDR3 protein: CAWSVGTGPNTEAFF. CDR3 nucleotides: TGTGCCTGGAGTGTAGGAACAGGGCCGAACACTGAAGCTTTCTTT.

The V and J genes are TRBV2 and TRBJ1-2, with D perhaps TRBD1 (6 bases). Germline V lookup: CDR1 SNHLY, CDR2 FYNNEI. With 6 bases removed from V and 0 bases from J, the gap between germline ends came to 11 bases. This CDR3 spans 14 amino acids. The CDR3 sequence: CASRGDTANYGYTF. The DNA of the CDR3 is TGTGCCAGCAGGGGGGACACCGCTAACTATGGCTACACCTTC.

V gene TRBV6-2 or TRBV6-3 combines with J gene TRBJ2-6; D perhaps matches TRBD1 (6 bases). The germline V gene has CDR1 MNHEY and CDR2 SVGEGT. V shed 4 bases and J shed 0 bases, with 7 bases lying between them. The CDR3 is 15 amino acids. CDR3 in amino acids: CASSWDNSGANVLTF. The CDR3 DNA is TGTGCCAGCAGTTGGGACAACTCTGGGGCCAACGTCCTGACTTTC.

This rearrangement joins TRBV29-1 to TRBJ2-3, with 9 bases lining up with TRBD1. The CDR3 contains 15 residues. Germline loops: CDR1 SQVTM, CDR2 ANQGSEA. Trimming removed 3 bases from V and 2 bases from J; junction bases left unmatched: 6. The CDR3 bases are TGCAGCGTTGACGGGACAGGGCGCTTCACAGATACGCAGTATTTT. This gives the protein CSVDGTGRFTDTQYF.

The chain couples TRBV27 to TRBJ2-7, with 9 nucleotides matching TRBD1. Germline loops: CDR1 MNHEY, CDR2 SMNVEV (reference sequence). This CDR3 is built from 15 residues. Trimming at V came to 9 bases and at J to 2 bases, leaving 11 bases not matched to a gene. CDR3: CARTNGTGKTYEQYF. The CDR3 nucleotides are TGTGCCAGGACTAACGGGACAGGGAAGACCTACGAGCAGTACTTC.

The genes are TRBV11-2 and TRBJ2-2; D unresolved. CDR1 is SGHAT and CDR2 is FQNNGV in the germline V gene. The V end was cut by 5 bases, the J end by 1 base, with 8 bases between. The CDR3 consists of 14 residues. This CDR3 reads CASSLDRNTGELFF. The CDR3 region has the DNA TGTGCCAGCAGCCTCGATAGGAACACCGGGGAGCTGTTTTTT. Using reference TRBV11-2 and TRBJ2-2 for the parts outside the CDR3, the full variable domain is EAGVAQSPRYKIIEKRQSVAFWCNPISGHATLYWYQQILGQGPKLLIQFQNNGVVDDSQLPKDRFSAERLKGVDSTLKIQPAKLEDSAVYLCASSLDRNTGELFFGEGSRLTVL.

The chain couples TRBV7-9 to TRBJ1-5, with D uncertain. The germline V and J ends were trimmed by 3 bases and 4 bases, with 7 bases remaining between them. The CDR3 contains 13 residues. Germline V gene lookup returns CDR1 SEHNR and CDR2 FQNEAQ (reference sequence). The CDR3 region has the DNA TGTGCCAGCAGCTTGGTGGAGAATCAGCCCCAGCATTTT. It codes for CASSLVENQPQHF.

This chain connects TRBV5-1 to TRBJ2-1, with 14 bases matching TRBD2. In germline, CDR1 is SGHRS, CDR2 YFSETQ. The CDR3 is 15 amino acids. V gave up 4 bases and J gave up 8 bases; unmatched junction bases: 5. The CDR3 reads CASSETSGGADEQFF. Written as DNA, the CDR3 is TGCGCCAGCAGCGAGACTAGCGGGGGGGCTGATGAGCAGTTCTTC.

The chain carries TRBV2 and TRBJ2-2; D is possibly TRBD1 (5 bases). The CDR3 covers 13 residues. Germline lookup yields CDR1 SNHLY and CDR2 FYNNEI. Trimming removed 6 bases from V and 5 bases from J, with 10 bases in between. CDR3 coding DNA: TGTGCCAGCAGATCAGGGTTTACCGGGGAGCTGTTTTTT. It specifies CASRSGFTGELFF.

This chain connects TRBV6-5 to TRBJ2-2; weak D call: TRBD2 (5 bases). V gave up 2 bases and J gave up 1 base, with 8 bases separating them. This CDR3 is built from 15 residues. Germline-derived CDR1 and CDR2 are MNHEY and SVGAGI. The CDR3 reads CASSYTGKNTGELFF. The CDR3 region has the DNA TGTGCCAGCAGTTACACGGGAAAGAACACCGGGGAGCTGTTTTTT.

The chain links TRBV10-2 to TRBJ2-5; weak D call: TRBD2 (5 bases). The CDR3 runs to 11 residues. V was cut by 6 bases and J by 14 bases, with 16 bases left in between. CDR1 is WSHSY, CDR2 SAAADI, per germline. The CDR3 coding sequence is TGCGCCAGCAGAAAACGGGATACTTTATACTTC. Protein product: CASRKRDTLYF.

The DNA of the CDR3 is TGTGCCAGTAGTCGTGGACAGGCACAAGAGACCCAGTACTTC. Translation: CASSRGQAQETQYF. The rearrangement joins TRBV19 to TRBJ2-5; 7 bases agree with TRBD1. Germline assignment: CDR1 LNHDA and CDR2 SQIVND (reference sequence). The CDR3 is 14 amino acids. Losses at the gene ends were 5 bases for V and 2 bases for J; bases not matched to a gene: 5.

J is TRBJ2-3 and V is TRBV27; 11 bases line up with TRBD2. The CDR3 loop spans 17 amino acids. J lost 2 bases, V lost 2 bases, and 6 bases had no gene match. Germline CDR1 MNHEY, CDR2 SMNVEV (reference sequence). The CDR3 sequence is CASSLTSGGPNTDTQYF. CDR3 in DNA: TGTGCCAGCAGTTTAACTAGCGGGGGCCCTAACACAGATACGCAGTATTTT.

J is TRBJ1-6 and V is TRBV28; 10 nucleotides line up with TRBD1. CDR3 length equals 16 residues. Looked up from germline, CDR1 is MDHEN and CDR2 is SYDVKM. V lost 5 bases, J lost 10 bases, and 11 bases stayed unmatched. The CDR3 coding sequence is TGTGCCAGCAGTCCACTCGGGACAGGGGAAGGATCACCCCTCCACTTT. Translation gives CASSPLGTGEGSPLHF.

The chain couples TRBV2 to TRBJ2-7; no definite D call. V lost 1 base to trimming and J lost 2 bases, with 9 bases between them. The germline gives CDR1 SNHLY, CDR2 FYNNEI. The CDR3 length is 14 residues. The CDR3 DNA sequence: TGTGCCAGCAGTGAAGGGAGTCTAGCCTACGAGCAGTACTTC. This codes for CASSEGSLAYEQYF.